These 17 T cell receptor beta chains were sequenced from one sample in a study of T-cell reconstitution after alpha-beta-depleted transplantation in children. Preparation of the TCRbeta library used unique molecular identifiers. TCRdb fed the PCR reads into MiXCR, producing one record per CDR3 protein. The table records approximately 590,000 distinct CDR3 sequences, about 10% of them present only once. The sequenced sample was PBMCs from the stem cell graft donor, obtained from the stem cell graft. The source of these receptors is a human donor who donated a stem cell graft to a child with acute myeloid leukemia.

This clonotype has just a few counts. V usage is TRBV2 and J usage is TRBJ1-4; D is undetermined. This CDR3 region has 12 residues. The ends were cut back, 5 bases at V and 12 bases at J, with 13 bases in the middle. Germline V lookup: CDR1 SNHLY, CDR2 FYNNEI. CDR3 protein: CASSLPPEQLFF. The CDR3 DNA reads TGTGCCAGCAGTCTCCCCCCCGAACAACTGTTTTTT. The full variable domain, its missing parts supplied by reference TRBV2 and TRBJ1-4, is EPEVTQTPSHQVTQMGQEVILRCVPISNHLYFYWYRQILGQKVEFLVSFYNNEISEKSEIFDDQFSVERPDGSNFTLKIRSTKLEDSAMYFCASSLPPEQLFFGSGTQLSVL.

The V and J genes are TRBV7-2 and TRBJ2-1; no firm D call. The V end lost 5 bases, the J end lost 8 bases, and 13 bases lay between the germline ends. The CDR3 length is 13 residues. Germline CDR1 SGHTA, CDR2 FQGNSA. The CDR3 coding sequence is TGTGCCAGCAGCCAGCAAAATATCTATGAGCAGTTCTTC. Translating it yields CASSQQNIYEQFF.

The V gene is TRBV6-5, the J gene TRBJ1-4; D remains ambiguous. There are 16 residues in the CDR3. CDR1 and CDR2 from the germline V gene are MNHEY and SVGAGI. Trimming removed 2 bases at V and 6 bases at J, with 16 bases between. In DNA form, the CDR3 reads TGTGCCAGCAGTTACAGCCTCAGTTTGGGTGATGAAAAACTGTTTTTT. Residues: CASSYSLSLGDEKLFF.

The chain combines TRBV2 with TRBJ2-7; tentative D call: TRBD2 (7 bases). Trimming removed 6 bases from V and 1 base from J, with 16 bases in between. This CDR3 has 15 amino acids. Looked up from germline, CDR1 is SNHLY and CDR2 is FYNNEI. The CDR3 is CASSPTRGGSYEQYF. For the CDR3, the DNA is TGTGCCAGCAGCCCGACTAGGGGGGGGTCCTACGAGCAGTACTTC.

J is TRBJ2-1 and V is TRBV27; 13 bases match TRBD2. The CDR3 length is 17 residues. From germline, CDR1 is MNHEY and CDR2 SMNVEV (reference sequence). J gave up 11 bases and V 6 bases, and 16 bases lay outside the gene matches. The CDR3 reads CASSPRDTGTSGAKQFF. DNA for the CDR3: TGTGCCAGCAGCCCCAGGGACACCGGGACTAGCGGGGCTAAGCAGTTCTTC.

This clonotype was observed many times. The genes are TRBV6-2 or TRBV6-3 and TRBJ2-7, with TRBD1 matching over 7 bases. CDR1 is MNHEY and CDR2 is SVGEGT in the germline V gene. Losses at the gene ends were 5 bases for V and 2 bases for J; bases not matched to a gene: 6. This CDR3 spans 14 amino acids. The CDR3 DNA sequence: TGTGCCAGCAGTCCCCGGGACAGCGCCTACGAGCAGTACTTC. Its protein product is CASSPRDSAYEQYF.

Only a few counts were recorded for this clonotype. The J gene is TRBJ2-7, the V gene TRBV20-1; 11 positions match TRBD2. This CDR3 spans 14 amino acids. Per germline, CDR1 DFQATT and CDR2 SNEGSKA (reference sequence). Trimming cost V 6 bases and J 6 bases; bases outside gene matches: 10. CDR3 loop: CSAIKTSGSGEQYF. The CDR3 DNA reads TGCAGTGCCATTAAAACTAGCGGGAGTGGCGAGCAGTACTTC.

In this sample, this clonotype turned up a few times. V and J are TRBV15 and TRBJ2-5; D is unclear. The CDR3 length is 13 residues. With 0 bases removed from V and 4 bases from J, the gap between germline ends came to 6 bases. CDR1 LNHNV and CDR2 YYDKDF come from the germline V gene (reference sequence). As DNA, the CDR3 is TGTGCCACCAGCAGAGATTTTGTAGAGACCCAGTACTTC. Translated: CATSRDFVETQYF.

DNA for the CDR3: TGTGCCAGCAGCGGGATCCCAAACGGAGAGCAGTTCTTC. This gives the protein CASSGIPNGEQFF. J is TRBJ2-1 and V is TRBV7-9; D is unclear. The CDR3 totals 13 residues. With 5 bases removed from V and 10 bases from J, the gap between germline ends came to 15 bases. CDR1 and CDR2 from the germline V gene are SEHNR and FQNEAQ (reference sequence).

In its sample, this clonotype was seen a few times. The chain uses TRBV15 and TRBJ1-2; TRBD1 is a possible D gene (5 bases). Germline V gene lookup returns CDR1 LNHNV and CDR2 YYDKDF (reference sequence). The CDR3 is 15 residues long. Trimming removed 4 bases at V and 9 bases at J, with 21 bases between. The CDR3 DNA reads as TGTGCCACCAGCACCCCCCAACTAGGAGGGGCCCGCTACACCTTC. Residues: CATSTPQLGGARYTF. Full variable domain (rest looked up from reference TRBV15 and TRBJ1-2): DAMVIQNPRYQVTQFGKPVTLSCSQTLNHNVMYWYQQKSSQAPKLLFHYYDKDFNNEADTPDNFQSRRPNTSFCFLDIRSPGLGDTAMYLCATSTPQLGGARYTFGSGTRLTVV.

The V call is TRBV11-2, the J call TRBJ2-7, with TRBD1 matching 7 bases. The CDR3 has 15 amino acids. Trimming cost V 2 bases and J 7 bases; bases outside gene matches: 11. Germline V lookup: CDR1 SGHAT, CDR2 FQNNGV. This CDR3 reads CASSLSSTGNREQYF. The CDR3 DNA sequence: TGTGCCAGCAGCTTAAGCTCGACAGGGAATCGGGAGCAGTACTTC.

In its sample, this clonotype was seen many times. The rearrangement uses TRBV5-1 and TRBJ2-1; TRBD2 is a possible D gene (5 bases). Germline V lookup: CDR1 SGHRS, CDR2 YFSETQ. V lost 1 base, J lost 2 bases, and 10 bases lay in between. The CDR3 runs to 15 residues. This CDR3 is CASSLSSGTYNEQFF. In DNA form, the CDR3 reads TGCGCCAGCAGCTTGTCGAGCGGAACCTACAATGAGCAGTTCTTC.

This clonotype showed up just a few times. Here the CDR3 reads CASSLGGLNQPQHF. CDR3 DNA: TGTGCCAGCAGTTTAGGAGGCCTCAATCAGCCCCAGCATTTT. The rearrangement uses TRBV12-3 or TRBV12-4 and TRBJ1-5; no clear D gene. The CDR3 extends over 14 amino acids. The V end lost 1 base, the J end lost 3 bases, and 7 bases lay between the germline ends.

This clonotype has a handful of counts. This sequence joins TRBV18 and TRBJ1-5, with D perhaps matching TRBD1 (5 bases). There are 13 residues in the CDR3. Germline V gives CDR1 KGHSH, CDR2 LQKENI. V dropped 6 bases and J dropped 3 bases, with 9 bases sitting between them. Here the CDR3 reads CASSPTVNQPQHF. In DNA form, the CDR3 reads TGTGCCAGCTCCCCGACAGTCAATCAGCCCCAGCATTTT.

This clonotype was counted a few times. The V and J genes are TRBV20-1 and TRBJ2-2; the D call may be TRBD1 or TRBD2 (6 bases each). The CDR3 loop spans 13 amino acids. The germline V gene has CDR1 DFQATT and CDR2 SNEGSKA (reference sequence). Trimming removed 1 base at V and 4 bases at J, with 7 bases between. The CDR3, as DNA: TGCAGTGCTAGAGCGGGGGCCACCGGGGAGCTGTTTTTT. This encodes CSARAGATGELFF.

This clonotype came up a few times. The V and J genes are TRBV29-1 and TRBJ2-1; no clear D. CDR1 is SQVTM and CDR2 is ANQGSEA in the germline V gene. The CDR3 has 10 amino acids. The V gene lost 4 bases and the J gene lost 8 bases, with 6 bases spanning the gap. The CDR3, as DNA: TGCAGCGTTGGACGGGATGAGCAGTTCTTC. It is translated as CSVGRDEQFF.

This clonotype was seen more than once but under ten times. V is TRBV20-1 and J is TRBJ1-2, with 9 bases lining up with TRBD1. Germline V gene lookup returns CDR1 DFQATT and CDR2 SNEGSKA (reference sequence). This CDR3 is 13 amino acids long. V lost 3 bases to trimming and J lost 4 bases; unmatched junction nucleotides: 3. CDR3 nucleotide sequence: TGCAGTGCTAGGGACAGGGGAGTCTATGGCTACACCTTC. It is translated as CSARDRGVYGYTF.